A single sample gave rise to the 9 T cell receptor beta chains below, sequenced in a study of cytotoxic CD8 clonotypes in ibrutinib-treated CLL. The repertoire was sequenced with immunoSEQ multiplex PCR; TCRdb's copy has only in-frame clones and lacks some. Counted here are fewer than 400,000 clones, 67% occurring once; the ten biggest clones make up 6.3%. The sample consisted of PBMCs, taken after 36 months of ibrutinib treatment. These receptor sequences come from a human donor with chronic lymphocytic leukemia.

The chain joins TRBV18 to TRBJ1-5; tentatively, D is TRBD1 (6 bases). Germline V CDR1 and CDR2: KGHSH, LQKENI. Between the trimmed V and J ends, which lost 4 bases and 0 bases, there was a span of 7 bases. The CDR3 runs 14 residues. CDR3 coding DNA: TGTGCCAGCTCACGGACAGCTAGCAATCAGCCCCAGCATTTT. It yields the protein CASSRTASNQPQHF.

This clone has more than one count but fewer than ten. This chain links TRBV7-8 with TRBJ2-7, with D unresolved. The length of the CDR3 is 12 residues. The germline V gene encodes CDR1 SGHVS and CDR2 FQNEAQ. Trimming took off 2 bases at V and 0 bases at J, with 2 bases between the two ends. CDR3 bases: TGTGCCAGCAGCTTATACTCCTACGAGCAGTACTTC. The encoded protein is CASSLYSYEQYF.

The chain combines TRBV19 with TRBJ1-2; no clear D. CDR3 size: 14 residues. Germline CDR1 is LNHDA and CDR2 is SQIVND (reference sequence). V was clipped by 3 bases and J by 3 bases, with 11 bases between them. The CDR3: CASSMGAVDYGYTF. The DNA for the CDR3 is TGTGCCAGTAGTATGGGAGCAGTGGACTATGGCTACACCTTC. The full variable domain, in which reference TRBV19 and TRBJ1-2 provide the parts outside the CDR3, is DGGITQSPKYLFRKEGQNVTLSCEQNLNHDAMYWYRQDPGQGLRLIYYSQIVNDFQKGDIAEGYSVSREKKESFPLTVTSAQKNPTAFYLCASSMGAVDYGYTFGSGTRLTVV.

This clone was detected a few times. This chain connects TRBV9 to TRBJ2-7; D is possibly TRBD1 or TRBD2 (7 bases each). V shed 4 bases and J shed 6 bases, with 14 bases lying between them. The CDR3 sequence is 13 residues long. CDR1 is SGDLS and CDR2 is YYNGEE in the germline V gene. The CDR3 reads CASSTQGGREQYF. The DNA of the CDR3 is TGTGCCAGCAGCACCCAGGGGGGGCGCGAGCAGTACTTC.

The V gene is TRBV6-5, the J gene TRBJ2-1; D uncertain. Germline V lookup: CDR1 MNHEY, CDR2 SVGAGI. The CDR3 spans 14 residues. The ends were cut back, 0 bases at V and 4 bases at J, with 7 bases in the middle. The CDR3 DNA reads TGTGCCAGCAGTTACTCACATGAATACAATGAGCAGTTCTTC. Translated, it gives CASSYSHEYNEQFF.

The genes are TRBV4-1 and TRBJ2-1, with 11 bases matching TRBD2. The trim removed 5 bases at V and 5 bases at J, leaving 11 bases unmatched. Germline CDR1 MGHRA, CDR2 YSYEKL. CDR3 size: 17 residues. The CDR3 loop is CASSYRTSGSTNNEQFF. The CDR3 region has the DNA TGCGCCAGCAGCTACCGGACTAGCGGGTCGACCAACAATGAGCAGTTCTTC.

This clone has only a few counts. The J gene is TRBJ1-2, the V gene TRBV6-6, with D tentatively TRBD1 (5 bases). The CDR3 is made up of 12 amino acids. V was clipped by 10 bases and J by 6 bases, with 15 bases between them. The V gene's germline CDR1 is MNHNY and CDR2 SVGAGI (reference sequence). CDR3 in DNA: TGTGCCACCGTTCCAGGGCGCGATGGCTACACCTTC. Its protein product is CATVPGRDGYTF.

The rearrangement joins TRBV7-8 to TRBJ2-1; D ambiguous. The V gene lost 5 bases and the J gene lost 0 bases, with 14 bases spanning the gap. The germline V gene encodes CDR1 SGHVS and CDR2 FQNEAQ. CDR3 length equals 16 residues. CDR3 sequence (DNA): TGTGCCAGCAGCCTCCTGTCTAGATCCTCCTACAATGAGCAGTTCTTC. Translating gives CASSLLSRSSYNEQFF.

The rearrangement joins TRBV5-4 to TRBJ2-7, with D perhaps TRBD1 (6 bases). Trimming took off 0 bases at V and 2 bases at J, with 9 bases between the two ends. Germline-derived CDR1 and CDR2 are SGHNT and YYREEE (reference sequence). The CDR3 covers 14 residues. As DNA, the CDR3 is TGTGCCAGCAGCTTGGACAGGGTAGCCTACGAGCAGTACTTC. Encoded protein: CASSLDRVAYEQYF.